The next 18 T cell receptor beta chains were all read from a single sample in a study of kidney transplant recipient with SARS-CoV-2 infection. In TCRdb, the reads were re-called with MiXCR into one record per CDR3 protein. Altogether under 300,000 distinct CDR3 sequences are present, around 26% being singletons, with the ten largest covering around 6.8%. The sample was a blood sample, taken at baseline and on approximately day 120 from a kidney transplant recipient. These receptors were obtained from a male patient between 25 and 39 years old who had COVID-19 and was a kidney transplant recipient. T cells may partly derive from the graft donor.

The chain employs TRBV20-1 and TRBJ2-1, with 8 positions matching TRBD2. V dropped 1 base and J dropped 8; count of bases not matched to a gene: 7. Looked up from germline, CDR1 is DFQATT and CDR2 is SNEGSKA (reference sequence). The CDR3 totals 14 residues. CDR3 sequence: CSARGGLGPHEQFF. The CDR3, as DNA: TGCAGTGCTAGAGGGGGACTAGGGCCCCATGAGCAGTTCTTC.

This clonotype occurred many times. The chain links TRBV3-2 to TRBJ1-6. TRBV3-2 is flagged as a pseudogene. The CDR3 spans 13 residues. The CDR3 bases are TGTGCCAGCAGCCAAGTCGGCCGCCCACCCCTCCACTTT. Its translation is CASSQVGRPPLHF.

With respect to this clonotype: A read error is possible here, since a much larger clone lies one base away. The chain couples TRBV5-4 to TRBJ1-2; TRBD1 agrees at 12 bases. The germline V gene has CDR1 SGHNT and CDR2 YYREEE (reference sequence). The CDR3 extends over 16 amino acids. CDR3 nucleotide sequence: TGTGCCAGCAGCTTGGCCTCGGGACAGGGGGCGAGGGGCTTCACCTTC. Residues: CASSLASGQGARGFTF.

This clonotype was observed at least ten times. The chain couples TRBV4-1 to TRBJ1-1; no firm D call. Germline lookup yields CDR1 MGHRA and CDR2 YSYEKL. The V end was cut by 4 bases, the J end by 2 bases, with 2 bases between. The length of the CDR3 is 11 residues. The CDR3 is CASSRNTEAFF. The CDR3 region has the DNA TGCGCCAGCAGCCGAAACACTGAAGCTTTCTTT.

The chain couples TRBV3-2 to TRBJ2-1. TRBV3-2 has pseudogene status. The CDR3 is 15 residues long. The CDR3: CASSQQNRRDNEQFF. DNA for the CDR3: TGTGCCAGCAGCCAGCAAAACAGAAGGGACAATGAGCAGTTCTTC.

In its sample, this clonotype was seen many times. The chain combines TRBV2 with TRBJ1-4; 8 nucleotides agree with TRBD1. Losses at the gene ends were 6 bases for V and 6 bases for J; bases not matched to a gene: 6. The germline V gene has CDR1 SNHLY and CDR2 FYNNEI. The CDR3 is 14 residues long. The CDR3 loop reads CASSQQGGDEKLFF. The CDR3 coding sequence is TGTGCCAGCAGCCAACAGGGGGGGGATGAAAAACTGTTTTTT. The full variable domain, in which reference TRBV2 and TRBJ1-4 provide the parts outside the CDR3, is EPEVTQTPSHQVTQMGQEVILRCVPISNHLYFYWYRQILGQKVEFLVSFYNNEISEKSEIFDDQFSVERPDGSNFTLKIRSTKLEDSAMYFCASSQQGGDEKLFFGSGTQLSVL.

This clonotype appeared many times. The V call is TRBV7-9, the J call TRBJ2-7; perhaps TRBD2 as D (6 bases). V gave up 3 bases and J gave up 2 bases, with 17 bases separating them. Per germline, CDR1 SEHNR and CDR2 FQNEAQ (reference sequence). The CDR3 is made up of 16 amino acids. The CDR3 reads CASSLGSGTPAYEQYF. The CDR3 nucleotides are TGTGCCAGCAGCTTGGGGTCTGGGACTCCAGCCTACGAGCAGTACTTC.

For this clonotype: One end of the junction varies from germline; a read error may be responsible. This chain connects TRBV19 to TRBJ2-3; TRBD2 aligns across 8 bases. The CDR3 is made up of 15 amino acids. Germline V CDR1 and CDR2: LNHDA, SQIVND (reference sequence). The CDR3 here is CASSMTGGSTGTQYF. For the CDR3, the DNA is TGTGCCAGTAGTATGACGGGGGGGAGCACAGGTACGCAGTATTTT. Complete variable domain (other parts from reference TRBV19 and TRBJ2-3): DGGITQSPKYLFRKEGQNVTLSCEQNLNHDAMYWYRQDPGQGLRLIYYSQIVNDFQKGDIAEGYSVSREKKESFPLTVTSAQKNPTAFYLCASSMTGGSTGTQYFGPGTRLTVL.

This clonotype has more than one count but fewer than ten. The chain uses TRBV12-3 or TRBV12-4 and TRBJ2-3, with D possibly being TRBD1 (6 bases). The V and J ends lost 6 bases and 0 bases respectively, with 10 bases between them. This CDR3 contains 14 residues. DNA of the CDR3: TGTGCCAGCAGCATAGGGACAAGCACAGATACGCAGTATTTT. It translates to CASSIGTSTDTQYF.

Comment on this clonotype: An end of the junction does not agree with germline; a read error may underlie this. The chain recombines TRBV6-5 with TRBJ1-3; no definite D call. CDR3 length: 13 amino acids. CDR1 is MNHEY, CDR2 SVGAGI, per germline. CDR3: CASSLHSGNTMYF. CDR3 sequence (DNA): TGTGCCAGCAGTCTCCACTCTGGAAACACCATGTATTTT.

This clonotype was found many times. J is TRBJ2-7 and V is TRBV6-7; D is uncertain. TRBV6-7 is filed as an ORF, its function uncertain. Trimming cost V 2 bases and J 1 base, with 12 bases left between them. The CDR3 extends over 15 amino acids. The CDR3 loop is CASSYIGPVSYEQYV. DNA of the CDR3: TGTGCCAGCAGTTACATCGGGCCGGTTTCCTACGAGCAGTACGTC.

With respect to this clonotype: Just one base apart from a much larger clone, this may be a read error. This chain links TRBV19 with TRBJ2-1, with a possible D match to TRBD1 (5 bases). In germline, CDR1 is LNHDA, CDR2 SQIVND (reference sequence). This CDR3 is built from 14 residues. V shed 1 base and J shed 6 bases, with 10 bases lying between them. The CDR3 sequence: CASSIGWGANEQFF. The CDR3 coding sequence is TGTGCCAGTAGTATAGGTTGGGGCGCCAATGAGCAGTTCTTC. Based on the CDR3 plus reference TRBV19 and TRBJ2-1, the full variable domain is DGGITQSPKYLFRKEGQNVTLSCEQNLNHDAMYWYRQDPGQGLRLIYYSQIVNDFQKGDIAEGYSVSREKKESFPLTVTSAQKNPTAFYLCASSIGWGANEQFFGPGTRLTVL.

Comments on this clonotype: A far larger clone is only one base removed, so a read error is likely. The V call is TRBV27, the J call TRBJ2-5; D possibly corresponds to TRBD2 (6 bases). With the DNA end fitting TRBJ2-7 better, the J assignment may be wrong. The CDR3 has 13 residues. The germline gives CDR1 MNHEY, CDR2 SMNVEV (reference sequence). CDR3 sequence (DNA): TGTGCCAGCAGCCCGGGGGTTGGTACCGAGCAGTACTTC. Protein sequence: CASSPGVGTEQYF.

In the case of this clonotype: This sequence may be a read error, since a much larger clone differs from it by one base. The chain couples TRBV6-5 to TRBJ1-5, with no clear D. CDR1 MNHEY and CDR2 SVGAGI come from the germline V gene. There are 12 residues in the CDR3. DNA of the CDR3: TGTACCAGCAGCCCGGCCAATCAGCCCCAGCATTTT. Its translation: CTSSPANQPQHF.

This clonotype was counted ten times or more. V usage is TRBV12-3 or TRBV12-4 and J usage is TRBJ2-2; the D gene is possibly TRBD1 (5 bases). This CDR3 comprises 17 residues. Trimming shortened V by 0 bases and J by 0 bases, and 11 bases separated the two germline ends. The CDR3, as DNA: TGTGCCAGCAGTTTAGCCCGGCAGGGCGCGAACACCGGGGAGCTGTTTTTT. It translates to CASSLARQGANTGELFF.

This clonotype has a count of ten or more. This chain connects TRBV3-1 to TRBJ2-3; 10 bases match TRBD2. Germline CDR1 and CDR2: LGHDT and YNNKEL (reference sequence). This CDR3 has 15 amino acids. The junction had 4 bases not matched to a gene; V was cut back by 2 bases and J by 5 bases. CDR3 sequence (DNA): TGTGCCAGCAGCCAAATAGCGGGAGGTCAAGATACGCAGTATTTT. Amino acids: CASSQIAGGQDTQYF.

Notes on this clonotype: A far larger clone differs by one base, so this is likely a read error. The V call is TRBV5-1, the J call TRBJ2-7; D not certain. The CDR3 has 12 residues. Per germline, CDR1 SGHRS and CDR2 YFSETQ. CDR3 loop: CVSSLGAYEQYF. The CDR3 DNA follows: TGCGTCAGCAGCTTGGGCGCCTACGAGCAGTACTTC.

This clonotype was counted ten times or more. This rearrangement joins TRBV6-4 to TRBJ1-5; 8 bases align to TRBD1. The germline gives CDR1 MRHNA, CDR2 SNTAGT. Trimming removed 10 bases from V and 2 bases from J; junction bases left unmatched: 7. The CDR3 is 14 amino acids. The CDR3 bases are TGTGCCAACAAGACAGGGGCTGGCAATCAGCCCCAGCATTTT. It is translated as CANKTGAGNQPQHF.